A single sample gave rise to the 7 T cell receptor beta chains below, sequenced in a study of T cell changes during pregnancy in multiple sclerosis. Measured with immunoSEQ multiplex PCR; TCRdb has only the in-frame clones, and not every one. The sample contains about 70,000 clones, less than 95% of which appear only once. Specimen: peripheral blood, collected in the third trimester of pregnancy. These receptors were collected from a female donor with multiple sclerosis, enrolled in a pregnancy study.

The J gene is TRBJ2-5, the V gene TRBV4-1, with D perhaps TRBD1 (6 bases). V was cut by 0 bases and J by 3 bases, with 14 bases left in between. From germline, CDR1 is MGHRA and CDR2 YSYEKL. The CDR3 runs 16 residues. In DNA form, the CDR3 reads TGCGCCAGCAGCCAAGATCCGAGGGACAACGAAGAGACCCAGTACTTC. Amino acids: CASSQDPRDNEETQYF.

The V and J genes are TRBV9 and TRBJ2-5, with 8 bases lining up with TRBD2. The CDR3 is made up of 15 amino acids. CDR1 and CDR2 (germline): SGDLS, YYNGEE. Trimming removed 3 bases from V and 3 bases from J; junction bases left unmatched: 7. This CDR3 reads CASSGPGLDKETQYF. CDR3 nucleotide sequence: TGTGCCAGCAGCGGACCGGGACTAGACAAAGAGACCCAGTACTTC.

CDR3 sequence reads: CASSDRTEWNEQFF. The CDR3, as DNA: TGTGCCAGCAGTGATAGGACAGAGTGGAATGAGCAGTTCTTC. The genes are TRBV6-1 and TRBJ2-1; perhaps TRBD1 as D (6 bases). Germline V gene data show CDR1 as MNHNS and CDR2 as SASEGT. CDR3 length: 14 residues. The V gene lost 3 bases and the J gene lost 7 bases, with 13 bases spanning the gap.

The chain uses TRBV6-5 and TRBJ1-2; D not certain. The CDR3 is made up of 15 amino acids. Germline loops: CDR1 MNHEY, CDR2 SVGAGI. V was pared by 0 bases and J by 2 bases, with 10 bases between. The CDR3 sequence is CASSYSGIANYGYTF. The CDR3 coding sequence is TGTGCCAGCAGTTACTCGGGCATAGCGAACTATGGCTACACCTTC.

The chain employs TRBV30 and TRBJ1-1; maybe TRBD1 (6 bases). In germline, CDR1 is GTSNPN, CDR2 SVGIG (reference sequence). CDR3 length: 14 amino acids. Trimming took 8 bases from V and 3 from J, leaving 19 bases between them. CDR3 in amino acids: CAGQRRGLDTEAFF. For the CDR3, the DNA is TGTGCCGGACAGAGAAGGGGGTTGGACACTGAAGCTTTCTTT.

This chain links TRBV21-1 with TRBJ2-2; TRBD1 is taken as the D call from the table, unchecked against the DNA. TRBV21-1 constitutes a pseudogene. The CDR3 length is 18 residues. The CDR3 region is CANLKGRGADRTTGELFF. In nucleotides, the CDR3 is TGTGCCAACCTCAAGGGCAGGGGCGCCGACCGTACCACCGGGGAGCTGTTTTTT.

There are a few counts of this clone. The V gene is TRBV7-9, the J gene TRBJ1-2; 10 bases match TRBD1. CDR1 and CDR2 from the germline V gene are SEHNR and FQNEAQ (reference sequence). V was clipped by 5 bases and J by 7 bases; unmatched bases: 7. The CDR3 consists of 14 residues. The CDR3 DNA is TGTGCCAGCAGCGGCATTGGACAGGGGGTTGGCTACACCTTC. Its translation: CASSGIGQGVGYTF.